The sample holds a few counts of the clone carrying this TCR beta chain. These data are taken from a study of blood T cells in healthy people across ages. Together with a sample-barcoded 5' primer, a J-beta primer mix was included in a second PCR lasting roughly 6 to 12 cycles. TCRdb reanalysed the 5' RACE reads using MiXCR and keeps one entry per CDR3 protein. The sample has fewer than 950,000 distinct CDR3 sequences, roughly 50% seen once. The CDR3 spans 13 residues. Per germline, CDR1 LGHDT and CDR2 YNNKEL (reference sequence). The V and J ends lost 4 bases and 3 bases respectively, with 9 bases between them.

The origin of this receptor is a man older than 75 in good health. This chain joins TRBV3-1 and TRBJ1-2; D is undetermined. Sequenced sample: blood. The CDR3 sequence is CASSPPADYGYTF. The CDR3 nucleotides read TGTGCCAGCAGCCCCCCAGCGGACTATGGCTACACCTTC.